A single sample gave rise to the 28 T cell receptor beta chains below, sequenced in a study of response to subunit inactivated influenza vaccine. TCRdb re-called the RT-PCR reads through MiXCR, storing one row per CDR3 protein. The sample has approximately 530,000 distinct CDR3 sequences, roughly 7.9% seen once. Sequences were derived from PBMCs from blood, sampled roughly 24 months after vaccination. Source of these receptors: a man between 45 and 75 years old who received an inactivated influenza vaccine.

At least ten counts were recorded for this clonotype. The chain is built from TRBV11-2 and TRBJ1-2, with D uncertain. The CDR3 covers 14 residues. V was trimmed by 2 bases and J by 4 bases, leaving 11 bases between them. Germline CDR1 is SGHAT and CDR2 is FQNNGV. The CDR3 sequence is CASSLNSGLYGYTF. As DNA, the CDR3 is TGTGCCAGCAGCTTAAACTCAGGACTCTATGGCTACACCTTC.

Turning to this clonotype: At one end, the junction sequence differs from germline, possibly due to a read error. The chain carries TRBV5-5 and TRBJ2-1, with a possible D match to TRBD2 (6 bases). The germline CDR1 and CDR2 sequences are SGHKS and YYEKEE (reference sequence). There are 14 residues in the CDR3. This CDR3 reads CAISPRLGCNEQFF. CDR3 sequence (DNA): TGTGCCATCAGCCCTAGACTAGGCTGCAATGAGCAGTTCTTC.

This clonotype was counted a few times. The rearrangement uses TRBV7-2 and TRBJ1-3, with no clear D. Germline CDR1 reads SGHTA; CDR2 reads FQGNSA. The V end was cut by 5 bases, the J end by 4 bases, with 15 bases between. This CDR3 has 15 amino acids. DNA of the CDR3: TGTGCCAGCAGCCGAGAGGCACAGTCAGGAAACACCATATATTTT. Its protein is CASSREAQSGNTIYF.

This clonotype was counted many times. This chain uses TRBV7-2 with TRBJ1-6, with D possibly TRBD1 on 6 matching bases. This CDR3 has 16 residues. Trimming took off 2 bases at V and 10 bases at J, with 18 bases between the two ends. CDR1 is SGHTA, CDR2 FQGNSA, per germline. Here the CDR3 reads CASSLLARGAKSPLHF. The CDR3 DNA is TGTGCCAGCAGCTTATTGGCTCGGGGGGCTAAGTCACCCCTCCACTTT.

This clonotype occurred a few times. The chain couples TRBV6-1 to TRBJ1-4, with 9 nucleotides matching TRBD1. The germline CDR1 and CDR2 sequences are MNHNS and SASEGT. This CDR3 is 14 amino acids long. Trimming took 4 bases from V and 10 from J; bases not matched to a gene: 7. CDR3 coding DNA: TGTGCCAGCAGTGGGACAGGGGAAGGTAGAAAACTGTTTTTT. This codes for CASSGTGEGRKLFF.

This clonotype was counted a few times. This chain uses TRBV5-6 with TRBJ1-2, with D possibly being TRBD1 (6 bases). Germline lookup yields CDR1 SGHDT and CDR2 YYEEEE. V was cut by 4 bases and J by 0 bases, with 13 bases left in between. This CDR3 has 15 residues. CDR3 amino acids: CASSPNREANYGYTF. CDR3 in DNA: TGTGCCAGCAGCCCAAACAGGGAAGCTAACTATGGCTACACCTTC.

The chain joins TRBV20-1 to TRBJ2-7, with a possible D match to TRBD2 (6 bases). CDR1 is DFQATT, CDR2 SNEGSKA, per germline (reference sequence). V was shortened by 5 bases and J by 6 bases, with 20 bases between the two germline ends. The CDR3 is made up of 14 amino acids. The CDR3 DNA sequence: TGCAGTGCTCCCAGAACCGGGGGAGTACTCGAGCAGTACTTC. It encodes CSAPRTGGVLEQYF.

This clonotype was counted only a few times. V usage is TRBV11-2 and J usage is TRBJ2-7; TRBD1 aligns across 9 bases. Germline V gene lookup returns CDR1 SGHAT and CDR2 FQNNGV. CDR3 length: 14 amino acids. V gave up 1 base and J gave up 6 bases; unmatched junction bases: 4. CDR3 coding DNA: TGTGCCAGCAGCTTAGGGGACAGGGCGTCCGAGCAGTACTTC. This encodes CASSLGDRASEQYF.

V is TRBV10-3 and J is TRBJ1-1; 8 bases line up with TRBD1. Germline trimming cut 4 bases from V and 4 bases from J; bases unmatched to any gene: 5. The CDR3 has 14 amino acids. Germline values: CDR1 ENHRY, CDR2 SYGVKD. The CDR3 DNA reads TGTGCCATCAGTGCTAACAGGGGGAGCACTGAAGCTTTCTTT. Protein product: CAISANRGSTEAFF.

This clonotype was recorded many times. V usage is TRBV4-2 and J usage is TRBJ1-1; 8 bases match TRBD1. Germline V gene sequence: CDR1 LGHNA, CDR2 YNFKEQ. V gave up 4 bases and J gave up 1 base; unmatched junction bases: 2. The CDR3 spans 14 residues. The CDR3, as DNA: TGTGCCAGCAGCCCACAGGGGGGGAACACTGAAGCTTTCTTT. It encodes CASSPQGGNTEAFF.

V usage is TRBV7-9 and J usage is TRBJ2-7; tentatively, D is TRBD1 (5 bases). V was trimmed by 5 bases and J by 4 bases, leaving 15 bases between them. Germline-derived CDR1 and CDR2 are SEHNR and FQNEAQ (reference sequence). The CDR3 sequence is 14 residues long. The CDR3 nucleotides are TGTGCCAGCAGCCCCAGGGAAAAGGTTTACGAGCAGTACTTC. Translation gives CASSPREKVYEQYF.

This clonotype was picked up many times. The chain uses TRBV6-4 and TRBJ2-3, with TRBD2 matching 8 bases. V lost 3 bases, J lost 1 base, and 9 bases stayed unmatched. The CDR3 is 17 amino acids. Germline V CDR1 and CDR2: MRHNA, SNTAGT. CDR3 residues: CASSESAGEGGTDTQYF. CDR3 coding DNA: TGTGCCAGCAGTGAATCAGCGGGAGAGGGCGGCACAGATACGCAGTATTTT.

This clonotype appeared a few times. The chain links TRBV7-9 to TRBJ1-1; D might be TRBD1 (5 bases). The CDR3 is 16 amino acids. Trimming pared 4 bases from V and 1 base from J, leaving 16 bases between. The germline gives CDR1 SEHNR, CDR2 FQNEAQ (reference sequence). DNA of the CDR3: TGTGCCAGCAGCTCCCGCCGGGGAGGGGCGAACACTGAAGCTTTCTTT. Translated: CASSSRRGGANTEAFF.

This clonotype was seen a handful of times. J is TRBJ1-1 and V is TRBV4-3; no definite D call. Germline CDR1 and CDR2: LGHNA and YSLEER. V lost 0 bases, J lost 3 bases, and 8 bases lay in between. The CDR3 totals 14 residues. The CDR3 nucleotides read TGCGCCAGCAGCCAAGAGCCCGGGGACACTGAAGCTTTCTTT. This gives the protein CASSQEPGDTEAFF.

The V and J genes are TRBV12-3 or TRBV12-4 and TRBJ2-3; tentatively, D is TRBD2 (6 bases). The CDR3 consists of 14 residues. The ends were cut back, 5 bases at V and 2 bases at J, with 11 bases in the middle. The chain's CDR3 is CASSRDSYTDTQYF. CDR3 in DNA: TGTGCCAGCAGTAGGGACTCTTACACAGATACGCAGTATTTT.

This clonotype was recorded at least ten times. The chain employs TRBV12-3 or TRBV12-4 and TRBJ2-3; 12 bases map to TRBD2. The V gene end was trimmed by 6 bases and the J gene end by 2 bases; junction bases not matched to a gene: 3. The CDR3 is 15 residues long. The CDR3 sequence is CASRRTSGDTDTQYF. The CDR3 nucleotides are TGTGCCAGCAGACGGACTAGCGGGGACACAGATACGCAGTATTTT.

This clonotype occurred a few times. Here the CDR3 DNA reads TGTGCCATCAGTGATTCGGGACTCCGCACAGATACGCAGTATTTT. Translation gives CAISDSGLRTDTQYF. The chain joins TRBV10-3 to TRBJ2-3, with D possibly TRBD2 on 6 matching bases. The CDR3 is made up of 15 amino acids. V lost 3 bases and J lost 1, with 11 bases in between. CDR1 ENHRY and CDR2 SYGVKD come from the germline V gene.

This clonotype has a handful of counts. The chain joins TRBV12-3 or TRBV12-4 to TRBJ2-7; weak D call: TRBD2 (5 bases). With 6 bases removed from V and 2 bases from J, the gap between germline ends came to 14 bases. This CDR3 has 14 residues. CDR3 sequence: CASRRVGQAYEQYF. Here the CDR3 DNA reads TGTGCCAGCAGGCGGGTCGGGCAGGCCTACGAGCAGTACTTC.

This clonotype was counted a few times. The chain employs TRBV4-3 and TRBJ1-4; possible D gene TRBD1, 6 bases. This CDR3 has 15 amino acids. Looked up from germline, CDR1 is LGHNA and CDR2 is YSLEER. V was cut by 3 bases and J by 4 bases, with 12 bases left in between. The CDR3 DNA follows: TGCGCCAGCAGCCACCAGACAGGCGATAATGAAAAACTGTTTTTT. It translates to CASSHQTGDNEKLFF.

The chain recombines TRBV5-1 with TRBJ1-4; TRBD1 matches 7 bases. The ends lost 7 bases at V and 4 bases at J; junction bases unmatched: 10. Germline V gene sequence: CDR1 SGHRS, CDR2 YFSETQ. This CDR3 is built from 15 residues. CDR3 sequence (DNA): TGCGCCAGCGCCCCGGGGGACAGCATTAATGAAAAACTGTTTTTT. Its translation is CASAPGDSINEKLFF.

The chain carries TRBV9 and TRBJ2-3, with D unresolved. With 1 base removed from V and 1 base from J, the gap between germline ends came to 7 bases. The CDR3 contains 14 residues. Germline V lookup: CDR1 SGDLS, CDR2 YYNGEE. Written as DNA, the CDR3 is TGTGCCAGCAGCGTACCTGGGCGCACAGATACGCAGTATTTT. Its translation is CASSVPGRTDTQYF. The full variable domain, rest sourced from reference TRBV9 and TRBJ2-3, is DSGVTQTPKHLITATGQRVTLRCSPRSGDLSVYWYQQSLDQGLQFLIQYYNGEERAKGNILERFSAQQFPDLHSELNLSSLELGDSALYFCASSVPGRTDTQYFGPGTRLTVL.

This clonotype was observed a handful of times. The chain has TRBV27 and TRBJ2-7; D remains ambiguous. This CDR3 spans 17 amino acids. Trimming left V 6 bases short and J 5 bases short, with 26 bases between. Per the germline V gene, CDR1 is MNHEY and CDR2 is SMNVEV (reference sequence). The CDR3 here is CASSEAITTKSGNEQYF. The CDR3 coding sequence is TGTGCCAGCAGCGAGGCGATCACGACGAAATCCGGCAACGAGCAGTACTTC.

Many counts were recorded for this clonotype. The chain has TRBV20-1 and TRBJ1-5; D is ambiguous. The CDR3 has 14 residues. V gave up 5 bases and J gave up 0 bases, with 11 bases separating them. Germline lookup yields CDR1 DFQATT and CDR2 SNEGSKA (reference sequence). The CDR3 sequence is CSASTVNSNQPQHF. The CDR3 nucleotides are TGCAGTGCTTCTACAGTTAATAGCAATCAGCCCCAGCATTTT.

This clonotype was recorded many times. V and J are TRBV20-1 and TRBJ2-3; D remains ambiguous. Germline CDR1 DFQATT, CDR2 SNEGSKA (reference sequence). The V end lost 6 bases, the J end lost 2 bases, and 15 bases lay between the germline ends. There are 14 residues in the CDR3. The CDR3 loop is CSAAPRLPTDTQYF. The CDR3 DNA reads as TGCAGTGCGGCACCCCGACTTCCCACAGATACGCAGTATTTT.

This clonotype was counted only a few times. The chain uses TRBV27 and TRBJ2-1; D call uncertain. This CDR3 comprises 12 residues. V was pared by 5 bases and J by 9 bases, with 11 bases between. Germline values: CDR1 MNHEY, CDR2 SMNVEV (reference sequence). The CDR3 DNA reads as TGTGCCAGCAGTAGCCCGGTGGGTGAGCAGTTCTTC. The encoded protein is CASSSPVGEQFF.

This clonotype was seen ten or more times. This chain joins TRBV4-3 and TRBJ1-1; D not certain. V lost 4 bases to trimming and J lost 1 base, with 10 bases between them. CDR1 and CDR2 from the germline V gene are LGHNA and YSLEER. CDR3 length: 14 amino acids. CDR3 in amino acids: CASSPATENTEAFF. CDR3 in DNA: TGCGCCAGCAGCCCTGCGACCGAGAACACTGAAGCTTTCTTT.

The V gene is TRBV7-2, the J gene TRBJ2-7; 9 positions agree with TRBD1. This CDR3 contains 14 residues. V lost 2 bases to trimming and J lost 7 bases; unmatched junction nucleotides: 6. Germline V gene sequence: CDR1 SGHTA, CDR2 FQGNSA. Written as DNA, the CDR3 is TGTGCCAGCAGCTTATTGGACAGGGGAGGGGAGCAGTACTTC. Encoded protein: CASSLLDRGGEQYF.

The chain links TRBV12-3 or TRBV12-4 to TRBJ1-1; D is unclear. V was pared by 2 bases and J by 5 bases, with 12 bases between. The CDR3 is 14 amino acids. The CDR3 spells CASSLKRGVTEAFF. CDR3 DNA sequence: TGTGCCAGCAGTTTAAAGCGGGGAGTGACTGAAGCTTTCTTT.